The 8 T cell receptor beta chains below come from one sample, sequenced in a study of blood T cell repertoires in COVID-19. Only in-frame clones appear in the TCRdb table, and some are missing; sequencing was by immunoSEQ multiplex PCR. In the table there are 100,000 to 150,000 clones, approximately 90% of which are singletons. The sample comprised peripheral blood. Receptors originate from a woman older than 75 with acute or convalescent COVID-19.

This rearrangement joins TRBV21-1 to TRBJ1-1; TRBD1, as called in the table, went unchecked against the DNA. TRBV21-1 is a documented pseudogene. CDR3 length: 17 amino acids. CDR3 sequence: CASSKPREEKVNTEAFF. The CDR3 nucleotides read TGTGCCAGCAGCAAACCCAGGGAAGAGAAGGTGAACACTGAAGCTTTCTTT.

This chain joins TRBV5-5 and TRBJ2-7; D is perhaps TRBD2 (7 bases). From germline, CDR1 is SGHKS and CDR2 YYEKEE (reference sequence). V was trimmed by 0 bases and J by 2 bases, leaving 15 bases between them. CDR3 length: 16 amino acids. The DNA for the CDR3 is TGTGCCAGCAGCTTGGAGGGGGGGTGGGCCCCCTACGAGCAGTACTTC. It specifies CASSLEGGWAPYEQYF.

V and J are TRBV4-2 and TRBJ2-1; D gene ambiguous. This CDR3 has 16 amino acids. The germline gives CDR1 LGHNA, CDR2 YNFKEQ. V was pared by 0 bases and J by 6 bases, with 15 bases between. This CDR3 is CASSQDAGSDFNEQFF. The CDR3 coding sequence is TGTGCCAGCAGCCAAGATGCCGGCTCAGACTTCAATGAGCAGTTCTTC.

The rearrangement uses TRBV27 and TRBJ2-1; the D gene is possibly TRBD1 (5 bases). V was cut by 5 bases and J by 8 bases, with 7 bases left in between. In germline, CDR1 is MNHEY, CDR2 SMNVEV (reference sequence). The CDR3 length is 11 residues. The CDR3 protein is CASSQGHEQFF. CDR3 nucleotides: TGTGCCAGCAGTCAGGGTCATGAGCAGTTCTTC.

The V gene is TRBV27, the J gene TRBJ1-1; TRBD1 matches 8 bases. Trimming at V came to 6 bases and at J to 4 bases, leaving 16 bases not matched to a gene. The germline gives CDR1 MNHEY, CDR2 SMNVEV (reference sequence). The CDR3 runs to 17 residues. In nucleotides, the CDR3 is TGTGCCAGCAGCCTTGCCGTCCAGGGGGCATCTGGCACTGAAGCTTTCTTT. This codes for CASSLAVQGASGTEAFF.

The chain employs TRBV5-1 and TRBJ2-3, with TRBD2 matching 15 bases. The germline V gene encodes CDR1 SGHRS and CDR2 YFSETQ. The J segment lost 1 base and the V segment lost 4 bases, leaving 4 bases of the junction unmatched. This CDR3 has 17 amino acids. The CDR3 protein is CASSAGLAGGGTDTQYF. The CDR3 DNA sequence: TGCGCCAGCAGCGCGGGACTAGCGGGAGGAGGCACAGATACGCAGTATTTT.

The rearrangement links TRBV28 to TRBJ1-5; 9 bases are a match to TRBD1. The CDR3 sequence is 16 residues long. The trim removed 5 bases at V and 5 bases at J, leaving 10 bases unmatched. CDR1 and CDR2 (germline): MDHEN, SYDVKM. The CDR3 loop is CASSDSGQGNHQPQHF. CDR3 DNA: TGTGCCAGCAGTGATTCGGGACAGGGTAACCATCAGCCCCAGCATTTT.

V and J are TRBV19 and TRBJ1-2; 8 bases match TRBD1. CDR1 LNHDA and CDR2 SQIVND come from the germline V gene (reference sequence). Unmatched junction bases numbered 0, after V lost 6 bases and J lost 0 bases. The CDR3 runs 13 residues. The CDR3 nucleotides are TGTGCCAGTAGCAGGGGGCCTAACTATGGCTACACCTTC. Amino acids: CASSRGPNYGYTF.